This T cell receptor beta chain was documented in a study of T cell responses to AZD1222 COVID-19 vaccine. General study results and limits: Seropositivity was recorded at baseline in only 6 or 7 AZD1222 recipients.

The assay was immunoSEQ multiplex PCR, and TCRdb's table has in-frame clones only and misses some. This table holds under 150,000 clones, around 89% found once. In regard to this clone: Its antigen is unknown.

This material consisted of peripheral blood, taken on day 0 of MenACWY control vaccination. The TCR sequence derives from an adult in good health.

The DNA for the CDR3 is TGTGCCAGCAGCCCAGCCGGGACTAGCGTAAAGACCCAGTACTTC. It yields the protein CASSPAGTSVKTQYF. The gene calls are TRBV7-2 and TRBJ2-5; 10 bases fit TRBD2. CDR1 is SGHTA, CDR2 FQGNSA, per germline. The CDR3 consists of 15 residues. The trim removed 5 bases at V and 6 bases at J, leaving 9 bases unmatched. Using reference TRBV7-2 and TRBJ2-5 for the parts outside the CDR3, the full variable domain is GAGVSQSPSNKVTEKGKDVELRCDPISGHTALYWYRQSLGQGLEFLIYFQGNSAPDKSGLPSDRFSAERTGGSVSTLTIQRTQQEDSAVYLCASSPAGTSVKTQYFGPGTRLLVL.